Listed below are T cell receptor beta chains from one sample, sequenced in a study of blood T cell repertoires in COVID-19. The assay was immunoSEQ multiplex PCR, and TCRdb's table has in-frame clones only and misses some. The table has 100,000 to 150,000 clones, around 86% seen once; the top ten hold 5% to 8%. The sequencing input was peripheral blood. The receptors come from a man older than 75 with active or convalescent COVID-19. Each CDR3 is given with its conserved first and last residue. The order of the fields is clone size, V gene, D gene, J gene, CDR3 DNA, CDR3 protein. A D gene is named only where the DNA matches it firmly. Only some rows state a clone size, as once, few, many or a class for expanded clones.

NA	TRBV7-2	TRBD2	TRBJ2-1	TGTGCCAGCAGCTTTGTGGGGGGAGGGCATGGTAATGAGCAGTTCTTC	CASSFVGGGHGNEQFF
NA	TRBV14	NA	TRBJ1-2	TGTGCCAGCAGCCAAGATCGATTCCGGGGTAATAATGGCTACACCTTC	CASSQDRFRGNNGYTF
NA	TRBV3-1/TRBV3-2	NA	TRBJ2-7	TGTGCCAGCAGCCAAGAAGGTGCTCTAGTGAACGAGCAGTACTTC	CASSQEGALVNEQYF
NA	TRBV20-1	NA	TRBJ2-3	TGCAGTGCTAGTGGACTTCCCACAGATACGCAGTATTTT	CSASGLPTDTQYF
NA	TRBV21-1	NA	TRBJ1-1	TGTGCCAGCAGCAACGAACAGGGGGCGGAAGCTTTCTTT	CASSNEQGAEAFF
NA	TRBV6-1	NA	TRBJ2-4	TGTGCCAGCAGTGAAATCGGAAACATTCAGTACTTC	CASSEIGNIQYF
NA	TRBV11-2	NA	TRBJ2-1	TGTGCCAGCAGCTTATTCCGGGGAAGCTACAATGAGCAGTTCTTC	CASSLFRGSYNEQFF
NA	TRBV27	TRBD1	TRBJ1-5	TGTGCCAGCAGCCTATCGACAGGGCATCAGCCCCAGCATTTT	CASSLSTGHQPQHF
many	TRBV28	NA	TRBJ1-6	TGTGCCAGCAGTATTACCGCTAGGGGGAGCACCTATAATTCACCCCTCCACTTT	CASSITARGSTYNSPLHF
NA	TRBV7-8	NA	TRBJ2-5	TGTGCCAGCAGCTTCCTCCCTCAAGAGACCCAGTACTTC	CASSFLPQETQYF
NA	TRBV18	TRBD2	TRBJ2-3	TGTGCCAGCTCGCCACCGGGACTAGCGGGAGGAGTCCTTAGCACAGATACGCAGTATTTT	CASSPPGLAGGVLSTDTQYF
NA	TRBV19	TRBD2	TRBJ2-3	TGTGCCAGTAGTATCACCGGGACTAGCGGGAGGGCCGGGGGCACAGATACGCAGTATTTT	CASSITGTSGRAGGTDTQYF
NA	TRBV18	NA	TRBJ1-4	TGTGCCAGCTCACCTGGGGACTTTCAATATAATGAAAAACTGTTTTTT	CASSPGDFQYNEKLFF
NA	TRBV12-3/TRBV12-4	NA	TRBJ1-6	TGTGCCAGCAGTCCCAATAATTCACCCCTCCACTTT	CASSPNNSPLHF
NA	TRBV5-1	TRBD2	TRBJ2-1	TGCGCCAGCAGCTTGGTCCGGGAGGTCAGGGAGCAGTTCTTC	CASSLVREVREQFF
NA	TRBV6-5	TRBD2	TRBJ2-7	TGTGCCAGCAGCGAGTCCGGGACTAGTCCGTACGAGCAGTACTTC	CASSESGTSPYEQYF
once	TRBV7-9	TRBD1	TRBJ2-3	TGTGCCAGCAGCTTAAGGGACAGGCACCCCGCAGATACGCAGTATTTT	CASSLRDRHPADTQYF
NA	TRBV5-1	TRBD1	TRBJ2-4	TGCGCCAGCAGCTTGGGGCAGGGGGTATCTAGCATTCAGTACTTC	CASSLGQGVSSIQYF
NA	TRBV2	TRBD2	TRBJ2-5	TGTGCCAGCAGTGAGTTGGGTAGCGGGGCCCGAGAGACCCAGTACTTC	CASSELGSGARETQYF
NA	TRBV7-6	TRBD1	TRBJ2-2	TGTGCCAGCAGTTACGGGACAGGGTATAAGGCCGGGGAGCTGTTTTTT	CASSYGTGYKAGELFF
once	TRBV7-3	TRBD1	TRBJ2-3	TGTGCCAGCAGCTCCCGGACAGGAGCTAGCACAGATACGCAGTATTTT	CASSSRTGASTDTQYF
NA	TRBV5-1	NA	TRBJ2-5	TGCGCCAGCAGCAGGGGTAATATGGAGACCCAGTACTTC	CASSRGNMETQYF
NA	TRBV12-3/TRBV12-4	TRBD2	TRBJ2-5	TGTGCCAGCAGCCCTGGGGGGGCCCAGTACTTC	CASSPGGAQYF
NA	TRBV2	TRBD1	TRBJ1-4	TGTGCCAGCAGTAAAGACAGGGGGCTTGATAATGAAAAACTGTTTTTT	CASSKDRGLDNEKLFF